A single sample gave rise to the 3 T cell receptor beta chains below, sequenced in a study of cytomegalovirus exposure and HLA in healthy donors. The protocol was immunoSEQ multiplex PCR, while the TCRdb copy is restricted to in-frame clones and leaves out a portion. The sample lists 140,000 or so clones, 90% occurring once. The sequenced sample was PBMCs. The source of these receptors is a woman in her twenties or thirties in good health and CMV-seropositive.

The chain carries TRBV10-3 and TRBJ2-2, with 7 nucleotides matching TRBD2. The V gene's germline CDR1 is ENHRY and CDR2 SYGVKD. The V and J ends lost 6 bases and 4 bases, in that order; junction bases with no gene match: 14. This CDR3 has 17 amino acids. The CDR3 sequence is CAISVGVAGDATGELFF. For the CDR3, the DNA is TGTGCCATCAGCGTGGGTGTTGCGGGAGACGCCACCGGGGAGCTGTTTTTT.

In DNA form, the CDR3 reads TGTGCCAGTAGTATAGCCTCAGGTGGTGGCTACACCTTC. Encoded protein: CASSIASGGGYTF. The rearrangement uses TRBV19 and TRBJ1-2; D unresolved. V lost 1 base and J 7 bases, leaving 10 bases between the germline ends. This CDR3 is built from 13 residues. Germline assignment: CDR1 LNHDA and CDR2 SQIVND (reference sequence).

This chain's CDR3 is CASSMSGEQFF. CDR3 in DNA: TGTGCCAGTAGTATGAGCGGGGAGCAGTTCTTC. The chain carries TRBV19 and TRBJ2-1; a possible D gene is TRBD2 (6 bases). This CDR3 spans 11 amino acids. Trimming shortened V by 3 bases and J by 10 bases, and 7 bases separated the two germline ends. Germline V CDR1 and CDR2: LNHDA, SQIVND (reference sequence). The whole variable domain, filled in from reference TRBV19 and TRBJ2-1, reads DGGITQSPKYLFRKEGQNVTLSCEQNLNHDAMYWYRQDPGQGLRLIYYSQIVNDFQKGDIAEGYSVSREKKESFPLTVTSAQKNPTAFYLCASSMSGEQFFGPGTRLTVL.